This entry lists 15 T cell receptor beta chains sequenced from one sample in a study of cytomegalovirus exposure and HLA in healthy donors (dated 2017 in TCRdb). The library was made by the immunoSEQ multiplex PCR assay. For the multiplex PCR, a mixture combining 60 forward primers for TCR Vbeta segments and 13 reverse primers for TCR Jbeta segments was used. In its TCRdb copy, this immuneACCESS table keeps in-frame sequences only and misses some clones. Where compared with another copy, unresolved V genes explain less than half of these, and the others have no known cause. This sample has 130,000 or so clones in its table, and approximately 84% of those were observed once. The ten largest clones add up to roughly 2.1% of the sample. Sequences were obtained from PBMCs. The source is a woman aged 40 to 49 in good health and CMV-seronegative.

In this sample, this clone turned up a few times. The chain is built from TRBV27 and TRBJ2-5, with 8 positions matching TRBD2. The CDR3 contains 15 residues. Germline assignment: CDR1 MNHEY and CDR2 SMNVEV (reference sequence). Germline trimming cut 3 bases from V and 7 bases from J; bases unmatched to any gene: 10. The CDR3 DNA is TGTGCCAGCAGTTTCTCTCGGGAGGGCCTGACGACCCAGTACTTC. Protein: CASSFSREGLTTQYF.

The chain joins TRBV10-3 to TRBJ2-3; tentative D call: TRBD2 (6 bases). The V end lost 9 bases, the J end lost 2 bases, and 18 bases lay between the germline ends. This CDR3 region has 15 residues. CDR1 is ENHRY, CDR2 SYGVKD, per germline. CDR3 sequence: CAIDPYGSSTDTQYF. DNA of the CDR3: TGTGCCATAGATCCCTACGGGAGCTCCACAGATACGCAGTATTTT.

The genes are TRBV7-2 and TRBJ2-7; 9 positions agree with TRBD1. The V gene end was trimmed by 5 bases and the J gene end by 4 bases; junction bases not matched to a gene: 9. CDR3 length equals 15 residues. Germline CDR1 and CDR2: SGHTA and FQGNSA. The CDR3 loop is CASSPSPGQGYEQYF. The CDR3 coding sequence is TGTGCCAGCAGCCCAAGCCCGGGACAGGGTTACGAGCAGTACTTC.

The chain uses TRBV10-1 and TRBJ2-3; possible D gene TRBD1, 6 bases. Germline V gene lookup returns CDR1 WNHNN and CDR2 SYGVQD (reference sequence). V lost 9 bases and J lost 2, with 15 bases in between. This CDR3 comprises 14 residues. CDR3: CASSKQGPTDTQYF. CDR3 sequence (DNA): TGCGCCAGTAGTAAACAGGGCCCCACAGATACGCAGTATTTT.

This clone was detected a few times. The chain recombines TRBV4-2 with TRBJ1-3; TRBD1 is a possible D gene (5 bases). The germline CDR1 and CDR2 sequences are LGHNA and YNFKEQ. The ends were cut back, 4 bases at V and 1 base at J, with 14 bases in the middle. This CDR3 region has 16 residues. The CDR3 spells CASSRTGGDSGNTIYF. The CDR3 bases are TGTGCCAGCAGCCGTACGGGGGGTGATTCTGGAAACACCATATATTTT.

The DNA of the CDR3 is TGTGCCAGCAGCTTAAATGGTGAGACAGGGGAAGCTTTCTTT. It is translated as CASSLNGETGEAFF. The gene calls are TRBV7-3 and TRBJ1-1, with TRBD1 identical over 7 bases. Per germline, CDR1 SGHTA and CDR2 FQGTGA. The V and J ends lost 1 base and 8 bases, in that order; junction bases with no gene match: 7. There are 14 residues in the CDR3.

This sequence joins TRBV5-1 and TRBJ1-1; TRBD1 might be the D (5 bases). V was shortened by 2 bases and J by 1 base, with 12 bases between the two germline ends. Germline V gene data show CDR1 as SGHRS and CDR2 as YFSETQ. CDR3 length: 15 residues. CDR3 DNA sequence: TGCGCCAGCAGCTTATTCGGACAAGAGAACACTGAAGCTTTCTTT. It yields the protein CASSLFGQENTEAFF.

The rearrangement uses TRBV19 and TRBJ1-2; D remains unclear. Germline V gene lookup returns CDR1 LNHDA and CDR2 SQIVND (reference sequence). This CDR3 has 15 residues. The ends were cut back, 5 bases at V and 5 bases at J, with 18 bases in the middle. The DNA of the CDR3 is TGTGCCAGTAGTGACTCAGACGGATTTAGGTATGGCTACACCTTC. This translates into CASSDSDGFRYGYTF.

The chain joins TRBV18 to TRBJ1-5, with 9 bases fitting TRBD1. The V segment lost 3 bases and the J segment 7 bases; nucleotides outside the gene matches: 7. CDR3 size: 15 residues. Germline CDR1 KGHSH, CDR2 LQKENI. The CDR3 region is CASSPGTGIGQPQHF. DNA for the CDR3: TGTGCCAGCTCACCGGGGACAGGGATCGGCCAGCCCCAGCATTTT.

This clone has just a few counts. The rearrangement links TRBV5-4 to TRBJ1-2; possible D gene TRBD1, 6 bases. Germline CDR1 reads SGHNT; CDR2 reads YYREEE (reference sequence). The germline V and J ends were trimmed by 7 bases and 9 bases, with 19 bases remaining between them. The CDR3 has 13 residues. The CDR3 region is CASVEQGSYSYTF. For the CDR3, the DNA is TGTGCCAGCGTTGAACAGGGATCATACAGCTACACCTTC.

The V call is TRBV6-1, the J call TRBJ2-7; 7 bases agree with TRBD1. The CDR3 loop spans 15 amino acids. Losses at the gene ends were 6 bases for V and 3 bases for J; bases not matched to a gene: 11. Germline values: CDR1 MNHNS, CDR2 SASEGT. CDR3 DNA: TGTGCCAGCAGACCTACCCCGGGACAGAGCTACGAGCAGTACTTC. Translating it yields CASRPTPGQSYEQYF.

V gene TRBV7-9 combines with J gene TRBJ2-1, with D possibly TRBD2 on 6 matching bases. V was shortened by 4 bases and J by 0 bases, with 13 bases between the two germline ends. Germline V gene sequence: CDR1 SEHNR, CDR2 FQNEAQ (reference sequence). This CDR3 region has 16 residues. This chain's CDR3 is CASSYQRTNSYNEQFF. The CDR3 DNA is TGTGCCAGCAGCTATCAGCGGACTAACTCCTACAATGAGCAGTTCTTC.

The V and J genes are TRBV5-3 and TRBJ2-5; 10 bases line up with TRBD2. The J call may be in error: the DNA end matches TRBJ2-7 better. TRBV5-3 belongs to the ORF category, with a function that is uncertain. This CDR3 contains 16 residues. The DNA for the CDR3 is TGTGCCAGAAGCTTGGACTTAGCGGGAGGCTCCTACGAGCAGTACTTC. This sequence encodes CARSLDLAGGSYEQYF.

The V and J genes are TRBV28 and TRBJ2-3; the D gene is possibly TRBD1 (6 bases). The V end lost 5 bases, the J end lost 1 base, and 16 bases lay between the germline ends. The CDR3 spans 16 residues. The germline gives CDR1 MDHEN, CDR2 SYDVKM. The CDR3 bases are TGTGCCAGCAGTCTTAGAGGGGGTCGGGGCACAGATACGCAGTATTTT. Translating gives CASSLRGGRGTDTQYF.

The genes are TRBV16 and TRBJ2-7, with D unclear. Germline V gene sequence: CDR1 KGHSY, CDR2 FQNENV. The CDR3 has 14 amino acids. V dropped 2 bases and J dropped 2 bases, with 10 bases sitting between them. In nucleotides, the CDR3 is TGTGCCAGCAGCCAAGATTCCACTGCCTACGAGCAGTACTTC. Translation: CASSQDSTAYEQYF.